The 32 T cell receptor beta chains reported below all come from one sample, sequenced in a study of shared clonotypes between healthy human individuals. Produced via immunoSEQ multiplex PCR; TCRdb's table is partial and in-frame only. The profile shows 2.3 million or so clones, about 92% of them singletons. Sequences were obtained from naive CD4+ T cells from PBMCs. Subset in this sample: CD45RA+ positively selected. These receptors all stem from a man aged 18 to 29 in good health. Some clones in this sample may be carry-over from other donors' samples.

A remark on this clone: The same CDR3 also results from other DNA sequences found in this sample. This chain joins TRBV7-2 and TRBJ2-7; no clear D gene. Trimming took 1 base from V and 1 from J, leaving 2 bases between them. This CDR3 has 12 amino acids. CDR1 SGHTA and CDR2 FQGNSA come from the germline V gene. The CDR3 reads CASSLESYEQYF. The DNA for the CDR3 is TGTGCCAGCAGCTTAGAGTCCTACGAGCAGTACTTC.

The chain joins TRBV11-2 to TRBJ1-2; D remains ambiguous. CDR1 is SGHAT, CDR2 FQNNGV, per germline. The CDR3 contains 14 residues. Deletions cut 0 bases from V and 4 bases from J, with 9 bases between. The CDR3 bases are TGTGCCAGCAGCTTAGATAGGGATAGCTATGGCTACACCTTC. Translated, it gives CASSLDRDSYGYTF.

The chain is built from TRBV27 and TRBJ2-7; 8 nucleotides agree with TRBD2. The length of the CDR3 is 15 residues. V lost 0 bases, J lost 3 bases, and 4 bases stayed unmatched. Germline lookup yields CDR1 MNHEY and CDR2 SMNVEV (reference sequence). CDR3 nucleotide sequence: TGTGCCAGCAGTTTATCTAGCGGGAACCGCTACGAGCAGTACTTC. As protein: CASSLSSGNRYEQYF.

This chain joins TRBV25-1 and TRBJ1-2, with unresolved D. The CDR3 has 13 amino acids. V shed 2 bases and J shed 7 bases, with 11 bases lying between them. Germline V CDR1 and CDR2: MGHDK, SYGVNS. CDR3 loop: CASSEGLWGGYTF. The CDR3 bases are TGTGCCAGCAGTGAAGGGCTATGGGGTGGCTACACCTTC.

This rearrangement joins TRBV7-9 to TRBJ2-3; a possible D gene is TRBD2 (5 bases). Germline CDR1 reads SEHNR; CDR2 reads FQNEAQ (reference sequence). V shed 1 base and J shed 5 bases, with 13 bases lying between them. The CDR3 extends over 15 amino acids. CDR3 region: CASSLGRAAGDTQYF. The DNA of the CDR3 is TGTGCCAGCAGCTTAGGCCGGGCCGCGGGAGATACGCAGTATTTT.

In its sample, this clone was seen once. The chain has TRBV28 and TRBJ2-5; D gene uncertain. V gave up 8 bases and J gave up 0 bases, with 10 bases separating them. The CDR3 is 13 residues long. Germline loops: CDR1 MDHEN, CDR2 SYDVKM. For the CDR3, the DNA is TGTGCCAGCGTGGTTAGGAACCAAGAGACCCAGTACTTC. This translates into CASVVRNQETQYF.

CDR3 sequence: CASSSDSVGTQYF. Written as DNA, the CDR3 is TGTGCCAGCAGCTCGGACTCAGTCGGTACGCAGTATTTT. V gene TRBV7-9 combines with J gene TRBJ2-3; D is possibly TRBD2 (5 bases). The germline V and J ends were trimmed by 4 bases and 8 bases, with 13 bases remaining between them. The germline CDR1 and CDR2 sequences are SEHNR and FQNEAQ (reference sequence). CDR3 size: 13 residues.

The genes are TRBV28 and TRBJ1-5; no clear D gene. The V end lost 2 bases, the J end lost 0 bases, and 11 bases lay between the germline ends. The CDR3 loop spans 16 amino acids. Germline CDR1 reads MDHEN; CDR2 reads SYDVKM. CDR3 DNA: TGTGCCAGCAGTTTAGATCCCAGGCCTAGCAATCAGCCCCAGCATTTT. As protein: CASSLDPRPSNQPQHF.

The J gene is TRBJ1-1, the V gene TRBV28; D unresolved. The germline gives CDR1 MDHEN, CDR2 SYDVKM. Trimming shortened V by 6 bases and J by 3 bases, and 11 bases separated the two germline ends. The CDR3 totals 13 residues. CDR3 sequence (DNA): TGTGCCAGCAGCCGAAGGGCCTACACTGAAGCTTTCTTT. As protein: CASSRRAYTEAFF.

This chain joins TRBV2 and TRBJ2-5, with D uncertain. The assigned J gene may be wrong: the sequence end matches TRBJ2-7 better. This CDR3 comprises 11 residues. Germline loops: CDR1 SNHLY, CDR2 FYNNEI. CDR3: CASGRVYEQYF. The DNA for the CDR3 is TGTGCCAGCGGAAGGGTTTACGAGCAGTACTTC.

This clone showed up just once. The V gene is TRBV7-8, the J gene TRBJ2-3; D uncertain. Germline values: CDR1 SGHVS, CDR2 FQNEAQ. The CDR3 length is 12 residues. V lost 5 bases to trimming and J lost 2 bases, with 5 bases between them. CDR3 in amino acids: CASSPITDTQYF. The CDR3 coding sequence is TGTGCCAGCAGCCCTATCACAGATACGCAGTATTTT.

CDR3 sequence: CAWTQGRAYGYTF. As DNA, the CDR3 is TGTGCCTGGACGCAGGGGCGAGCCTATGGCTACACCTTC. The chain couples TRBV30 to TRBJ1-2; possible D gene TRBD1, 6 bases. CDR1 and CDR2 (germline): GTSNPN, SVGIG (reference sequence). Trimming cost V 4 bases and J 4 bases, with 13 bases left between them. The length of the CDR3 is 13 residues.

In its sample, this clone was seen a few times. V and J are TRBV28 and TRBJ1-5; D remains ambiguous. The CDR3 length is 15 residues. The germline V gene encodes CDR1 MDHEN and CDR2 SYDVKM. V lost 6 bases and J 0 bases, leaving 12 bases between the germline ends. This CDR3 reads CASSRDDVSNQPQHF. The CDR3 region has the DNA TGTGCCAGCAGCCGGGATGATGTTAGCAATCAGCCCCAGCATTTT.

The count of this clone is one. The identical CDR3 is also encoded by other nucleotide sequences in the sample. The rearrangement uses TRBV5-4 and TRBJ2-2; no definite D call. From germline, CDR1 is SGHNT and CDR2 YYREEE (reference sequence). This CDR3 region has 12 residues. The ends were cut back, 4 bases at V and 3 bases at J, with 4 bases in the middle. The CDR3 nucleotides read TGTGCCAGCAGCAGTGACACCGGGGAGCTGTTTTTT. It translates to CASSSDTGELFF. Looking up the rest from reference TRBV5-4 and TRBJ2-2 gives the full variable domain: ETGVTQSPTHLIKTRGQQVTLRCSSQSGHNTVSWYQQALGQGPQFIFQYYREEENGRGNFPPRFSGLQFPNYSSELNVNALELDDSALYLCASSSDTGELFFGEGSRLTVL.

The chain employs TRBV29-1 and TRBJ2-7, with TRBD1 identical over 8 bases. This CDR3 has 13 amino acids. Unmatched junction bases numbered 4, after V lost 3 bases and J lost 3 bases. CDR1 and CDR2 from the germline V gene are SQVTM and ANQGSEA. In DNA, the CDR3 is TGCAGCGTTGACCGGACAGGGAGCTACGAGCAGTACTTC. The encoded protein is CSVDRTGSYEQYF.

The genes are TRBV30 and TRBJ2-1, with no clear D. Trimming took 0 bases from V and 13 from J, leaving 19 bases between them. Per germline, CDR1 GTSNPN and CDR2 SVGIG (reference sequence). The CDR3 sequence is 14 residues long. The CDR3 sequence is CAWSVYVARPPQFF. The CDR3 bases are TGTGCCTGGAGTGTATATGTAGCAAGGCCGCCCCAGTTCTTC.

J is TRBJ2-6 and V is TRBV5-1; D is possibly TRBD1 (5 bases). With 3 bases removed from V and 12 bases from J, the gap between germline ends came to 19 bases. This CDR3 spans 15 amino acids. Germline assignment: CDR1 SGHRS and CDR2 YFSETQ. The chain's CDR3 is CASSWGLQALPVLTF. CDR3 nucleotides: TGCGCCAGCAGCTGGGGTCTACAGGCCCTTCCCGTCCTGACTTTC.

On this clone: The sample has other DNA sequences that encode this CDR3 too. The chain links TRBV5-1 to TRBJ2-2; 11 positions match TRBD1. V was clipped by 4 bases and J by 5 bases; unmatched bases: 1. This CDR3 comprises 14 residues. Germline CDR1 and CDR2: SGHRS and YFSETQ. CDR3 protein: CASSGTGGTGELFF. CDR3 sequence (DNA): TGCGCCAGCAGCGGGACAGGGGGAACCGGGGAGCTGTTTTTT. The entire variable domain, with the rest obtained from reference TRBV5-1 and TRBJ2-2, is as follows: KAGVTQTPRYLIKTRGQQVTLSCSPISGHRSVSWYQQTPGQGLQFLFEYFSETQRNKGNFPGRFSGRQFSNSRSEMNVSTLELGDSALYLCASSGTGGTGELFFGEGSRLTVL.

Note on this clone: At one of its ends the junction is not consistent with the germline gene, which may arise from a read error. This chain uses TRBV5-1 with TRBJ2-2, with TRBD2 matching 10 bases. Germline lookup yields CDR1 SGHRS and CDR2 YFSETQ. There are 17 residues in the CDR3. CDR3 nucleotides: TGCGCCAGCAACTTGGGTCGACTAGCGGGCAACACCGGGGAGCTGTTTTTT. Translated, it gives CASNLGRLAGNTGELFF.

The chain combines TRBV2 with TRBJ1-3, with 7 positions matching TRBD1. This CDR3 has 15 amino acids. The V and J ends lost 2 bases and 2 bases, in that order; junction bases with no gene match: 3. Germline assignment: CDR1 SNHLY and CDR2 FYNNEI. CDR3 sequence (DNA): TGTGCCAGCAGTGAACGACAGGGAACTGGAAACACCATATATTTT. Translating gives CASSERQGTGNTIYF.

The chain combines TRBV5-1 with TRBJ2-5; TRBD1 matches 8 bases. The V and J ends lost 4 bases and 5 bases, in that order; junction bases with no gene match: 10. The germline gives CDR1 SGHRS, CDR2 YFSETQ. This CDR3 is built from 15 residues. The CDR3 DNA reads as TGCGCCAGCAGCCCCGGACAGGGAGTTCGGGAGACCCAGTACTTC. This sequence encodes CASSPGQGVRETQYF.

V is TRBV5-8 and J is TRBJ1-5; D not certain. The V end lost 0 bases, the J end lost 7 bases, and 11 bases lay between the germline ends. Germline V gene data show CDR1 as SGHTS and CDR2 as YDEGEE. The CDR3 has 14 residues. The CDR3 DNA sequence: TGTGCCAGCAGCTTGGAGATCTTGTCGCAGCCCCAGCATTTT. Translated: CASSLEILSQPQHF.

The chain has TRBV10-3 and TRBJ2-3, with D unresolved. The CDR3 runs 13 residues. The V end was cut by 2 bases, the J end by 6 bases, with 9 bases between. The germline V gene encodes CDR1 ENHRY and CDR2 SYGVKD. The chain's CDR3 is CAISEGEVDTQYF. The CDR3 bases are TGTGCCATCAGTGAGGGGGAAGTTGATACGCAGTATTTT.

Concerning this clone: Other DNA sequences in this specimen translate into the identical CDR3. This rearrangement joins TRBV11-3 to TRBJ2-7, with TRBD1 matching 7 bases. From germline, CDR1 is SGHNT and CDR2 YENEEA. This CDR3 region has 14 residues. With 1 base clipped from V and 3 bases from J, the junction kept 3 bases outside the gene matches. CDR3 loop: CASSLGQGNYEQYF. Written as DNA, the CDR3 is TGTGCCAGCAGCTTAGGACAGGGAAACTACGAGCAGTACTTC.

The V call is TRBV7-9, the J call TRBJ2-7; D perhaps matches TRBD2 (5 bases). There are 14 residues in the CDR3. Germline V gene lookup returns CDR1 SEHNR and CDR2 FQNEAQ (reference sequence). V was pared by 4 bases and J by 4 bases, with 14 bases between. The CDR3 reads CASSSSGEWYEQYF. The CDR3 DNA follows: TGTGCCAGCAGCTCTTCCGGGGAGTGGTACGAGCAGTACTTC.

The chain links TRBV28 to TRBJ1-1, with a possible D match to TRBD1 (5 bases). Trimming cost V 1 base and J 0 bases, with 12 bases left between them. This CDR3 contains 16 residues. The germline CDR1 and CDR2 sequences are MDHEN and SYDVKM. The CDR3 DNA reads TGTGCCAGCAGTTTATCGGGGCCTGAGGTGAACACTGAAGCTTTCTTT. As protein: CASSLSGPEVNTEAFF.

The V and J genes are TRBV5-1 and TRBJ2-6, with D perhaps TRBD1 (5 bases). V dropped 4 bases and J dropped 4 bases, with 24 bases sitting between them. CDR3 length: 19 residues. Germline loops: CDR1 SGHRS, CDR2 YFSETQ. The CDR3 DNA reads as TGCGCCAGCAGCGGTTTCGAGGACAAGGGCTTGTTGGGGGCCAACGTCCTGACTTTC. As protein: CASSGFEDKGLLGANVLTF.

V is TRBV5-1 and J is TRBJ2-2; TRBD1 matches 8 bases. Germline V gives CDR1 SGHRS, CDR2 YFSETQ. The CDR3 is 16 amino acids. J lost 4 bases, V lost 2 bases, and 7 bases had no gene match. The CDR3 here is CASSFPGTGSTGELFF. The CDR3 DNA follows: TGCGCCAGCAGCTTCCCCGGGACAGGTAGCACCGGGGAGCTGTTTTTT.

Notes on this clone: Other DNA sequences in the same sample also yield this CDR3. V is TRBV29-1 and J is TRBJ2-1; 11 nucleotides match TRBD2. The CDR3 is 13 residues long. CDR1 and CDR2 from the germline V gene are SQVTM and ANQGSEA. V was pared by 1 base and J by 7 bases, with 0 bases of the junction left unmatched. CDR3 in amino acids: CSVEGLAGNEQFF. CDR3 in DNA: TGCAGCGTTGAAGGACTAGCGGGGAATGAGCAGTTCTTC.

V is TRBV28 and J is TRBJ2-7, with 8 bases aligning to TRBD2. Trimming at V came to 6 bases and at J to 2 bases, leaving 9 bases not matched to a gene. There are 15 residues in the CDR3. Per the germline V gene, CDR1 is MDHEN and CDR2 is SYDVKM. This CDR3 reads CASSPSGGITYEQYF. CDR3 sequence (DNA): TGTGCCAGCAGCCCCTCGGGGGGGATTACCTACGAGCAGTACTTC.

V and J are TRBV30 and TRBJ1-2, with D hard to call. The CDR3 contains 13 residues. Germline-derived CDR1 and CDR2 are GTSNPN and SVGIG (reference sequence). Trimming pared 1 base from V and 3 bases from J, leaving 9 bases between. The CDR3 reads CAWSGQEYYGYTF. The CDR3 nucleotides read TGTGCCTGGAGTGGGCAGGAATACTATGGCTACACCTTC.

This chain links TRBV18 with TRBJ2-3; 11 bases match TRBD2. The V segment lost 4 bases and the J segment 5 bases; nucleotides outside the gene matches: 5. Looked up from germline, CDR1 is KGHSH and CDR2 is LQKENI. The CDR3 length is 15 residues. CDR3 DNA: TGTGCCAGCTCACTGACTAGCGGGACCGGAGATACGCAGTATTTT. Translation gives CASSLTSGTGDTQYF. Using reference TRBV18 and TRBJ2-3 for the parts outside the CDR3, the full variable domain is NAGVMQNPRHLVRRRGQEARLRCSPMKGHSHVYWYRQLPEEGLKFMVYLQKENIIDESGMPKERFSAEFPKEGPSILRIQQVVRGDSAAYFCASSLTSGTGDTQYFGPGTRLTVL.